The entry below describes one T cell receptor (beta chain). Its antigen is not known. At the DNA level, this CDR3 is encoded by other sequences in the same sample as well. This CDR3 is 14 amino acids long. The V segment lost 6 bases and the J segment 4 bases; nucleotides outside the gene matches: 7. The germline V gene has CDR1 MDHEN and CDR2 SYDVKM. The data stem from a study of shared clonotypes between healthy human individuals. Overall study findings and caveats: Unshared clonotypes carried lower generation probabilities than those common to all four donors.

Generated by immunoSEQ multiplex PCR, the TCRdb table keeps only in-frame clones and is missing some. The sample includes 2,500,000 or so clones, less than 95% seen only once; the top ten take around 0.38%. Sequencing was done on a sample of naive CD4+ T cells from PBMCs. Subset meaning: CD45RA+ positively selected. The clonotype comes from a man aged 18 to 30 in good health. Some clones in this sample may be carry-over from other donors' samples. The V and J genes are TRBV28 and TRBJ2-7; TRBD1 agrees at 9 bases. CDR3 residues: CASSPRDRVYEQYF. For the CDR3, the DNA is TGTGCCAGCAGCCCCCGGGACAGGGTGTACGAGCAGTACTTC.